The 21 T cell receptor beta chains given below trace back to one sample, sequenced in a study of blood T cell repertoires in COVID-19 (TCRdb year 2020). Library preparation was by the immunoSEQ multiplex PCR assay. Imported from immuneACCESS, the table was reduced by TCRdb to in-frame sequences with V and J called. These copies leave out some clones; in studies compared against another copy, an unresolved V gene accounts for under half, and the cause of the remainder is not known. The sample contains about 89,000 clones, 65% to 85% of them found a single time. The ten largest clones take up 6.3% of the sample. Material: peripheral blood. Source of these receptors: a man in his sixties or seventies with COVID-19, enrolled during active disease.

This clone has just a few counts. The chain has TRBV28 and TRBJ2-3, with 7 bases aligning to TRBD1. CDR1 and CDR2 (germline): MDHEN, SYDVKM. With V trimmed by 6 bases and J by 4 bases, 4 bases remained unmatched. This CDR3 is 13 amino acids long. The CDR3 region is CASSAGGADTQYF. The CDR3 bases are TGTGCCAGCAGCGCAGGGGGAGCAGATACGCAGTATTTT. Full variable domain (missing parts from reference TRBV28 and TRBJ2-3): DVKVTQSSRYLVKRTGEKVFLECVQDMDHENMFWYRQDPGLGLRLIYFSYDVKMKEKGDIPEGYSVSREKKERFSLILESASTNQTSMYLCASSAGGADTQYFGPGTRLTVL.

The V gene is TRBV9, the J gene TRBJ2-1, with D perhaps matching TRBD1 (5 bases). The V end was cut by 4 bases, the J end by 3 bases, with 14 bases between. Per the germline V gene, CDR1 is SGDLS and CDR2 is YYNGEE. The length of the CDR3 is 15 residues. This CDR3 reads CASSTQGSIYNEQFF. For the CDR3, the DNA is TGTGCCAGCAGCACCCAGGGCAGCATCTACAATGAGCAGTTCTTC.

The genes are TRBV5-1 and TRBJ2-6, with D unclear. The CDR3 totals 15 residues. CDR1 is SGHRS and CDR2 is YFSETQ in the germline V gene. Trimming left V 4 bases short and J 0 bases short, with 8 bases between. CDR3 loop: CASSTISSGANVLTF. The CDR3 coding sequence is TGCGCCAGCAGCACAATAAGCTCTGGGGCCAACGTCCTGACTTTC.

A remark on this clone: This specimen includes other DNA sequences encoding the same CDR3. The chain uses TRBV2 and TRBJ1-1, with D tentatively TRBD1 (6 bases). CDR3 length: 13 residues. The V gene's germline CDR1 is SNHLY and CDR2 FYNNEI. V gave up 6 bases and J gave up 1 base, with 9 bases separating them. The CDR3, as DNA: TGTGCCAGCAGAGGACAGCCGAACACTGAAGCTTTCTTT. This gives the protein CASRGQPNTEAFF.

The chain has TRBV19 and TRBJ1-1; no clear D gene. The CDR3 covers 15 residues. From germline, CDR1 is LNHDA and CDR2 SQIVND (reference sequence). Trimming removed 0 bases at V and 5 bases at J, with 13 bases between. The CDR3 DNA sequence: TGTGCCAGTAGTATAGACCCACAAGGGAGAACTGAAGCTTTCTTT. It yields the protein CASSIDPQGRTEAFF.

This clone came up once. The V gene is TRBV28, the J gene TRBJ1-1; D is unclear. The CDR3 runs to 15 residues. CDR1 is MDHEN, CDR2 SYDVKM, per germline. V was shortened by 5 bases and J by 0 bases, with 13 bases between the two germline ends. CDR3 nucleotides: TGTGCCAGCAGTCCCAATGGGCGCATGAACACTGAAGCTTTCTTT. Protein product: CASSPNGRMNTEAFF.

This clone was detected only once. The rearrangement joins TRBV28 to TRBJ1-5, with 8 bases that match TRBD1. The CDR3 length is 15 residues. After removal of 6 bases from V and 7 bases from J, the junction contained 11 bases not matched to a gene. The germline CDR1 and CDR2 sequences are MDHEN and SYDVKM. The CDR3: CASSSPQGGEQPQHF. Written as DNA, the CDR3 is TGTGCCAGCAGCTCCCCACAGGGGGGGGAGCAGCCCCAGCATTTT.

Only a few counts were recorded for this clone. The chain joins TRBV5-1 to TRBJ1-5; D may be TRBD1 (6 bases). This CDR3 comprises 14 residues. Trimming pared 4 bases from V and 3 bases from J, leaving 11 bases between. Germline V CDR1 and CDR2: SGHRS, YFSETQ. CDR3 amino acids: CASSPDSFNQPQHF. CDR3 sequence (DNA): TGCGCCAGCAGCCCGGACAGTTTCAATCAGCCCCAGCATTTT.

In its sample, this clone was seen many times. This chain links TRBV4-2 with TRBJ2-1, with a possible D match to TRBD2 (6 bases). Germline V lookup: CDR1 LGHNA, CDR2 YNFKEQ. The ends were cut back, 4 bases at V and 3 bases at J, with 10 bases in the middle. This CDR3 comprises 14 residues. CDR3 nucleotides: TGTGCCAGCAGCCTGACTAGTTACTACAATGAGCAGTTCTTC. Its translation: CASSLTSYYNEQFF.

The chain uses TRBV29-1 and TRBJ1-1; D remains unclear. This CDR3 is 13 amino acids long. The V end lost 1 base, the J end lost 0 bases, and 6 bases lay between the germline ends. Germline CDR1 is SQVTM and CDR2 is ANQGSEA. The CDR3 sequence is CSVEAQMNTEAFF. CDR3 nucleotide sequence: TGCAGCGTTGAAGCCCAGATGAACACTGAAGCTTTCTTT.

The rearrangement links TRBV5-1 to TRBJ2-5, with a possible D match to TRBD2 (6 bases). Per germline, CDR1 SGHRS and CDR2 YFSETQ. The CDR3 length is 14 residues. The V and J ends lost 4 bases and 3 bases respectively, with 13 bases between them. CDR3 sequence: CASSPDWGEETQYF. In DNA form, the CDR3 reads TGCGCCAGCAGCCCCGACTGGGGGGAAGAGACCCAGTACTTC.

This chain joins TRBV7-8 and TRBJ2-1; 13 bases are shared with TRBD2. The length of the CDR3 is 17 residues. The germline CDR1 and CDR2 sequences are SGHVS and FQNEAQ. V shed 0 bases and J 5 bases; nucleotides not matched to a gene: 4. The CDR3 DNA follows: TGTGCCAGCAGCTTAGCCCCGGGACTAGCGGGAAACAATGAGCAGTTCTTC. Translating gives CASSLAPGLAGNNEQFF.

The V and J genes are TRBV3-1 (or the pseudogene TRBV3-2) and TRBJ2-7; 8 nucleotides match TRBD1. CDR3 length: 15 residues. V gave up 0 bases and J gave up 2 bases; unmatched junction bases: 3. Germline-derived CDR1 and CDR2 are LGHDT and YNNKEL (reference sequence). The CDR3 reads CASSQDGGQAYEQYF. For the CDR3, the DNA is TGTGCCAGCAGCCAAGATGGGGGACAGGCCTACGAGCAGTACTTC.

The chain uses TRBV6-1 and TRBJ1-5, with 11 nucleotides matching TRBD1. This CDR3 is built from 15 residues. The V gene's germline CDR1 is MNHNS and CDR2 SASEGT. With V trimmed by 1 base and J by 9 bases, 5 bases remained unmatched. The CDR3 DNA is TGTGCCAGCAGTGAAGGGACAGGGGGCCATCGGCCCCAGCATTTT. It codes for CASSEGTGGHRPQHF.

V and J are TRBV11-3 and TRBJ2-7; TRBD1 is a possible D gene (5 bases). The V gene lost 1 base and the J gene lost 4 bases, with 14 bases spanning the gap. Germline CDR1 and CDR2: SGHNT and YENEEA. The CDR3 length is 15 residues. CDR3 DNA: TGTGCCAGCAGCTTAGGGGGCCAGCAGTCATACGAGCAGTACTTC. Protein sequence: CASSLGGQQSYEQYF.

This chain links TRBV6-6 with TRBJ2-7; possible D gene TRBD1, 5 bases. CDR3 size: 14 residues. Germline CDR1 MNHNY, CDR2 SVGAGI (reference sequence). V lost 5 bases and J 0 bases, leaving 11 bases between the germline ends. This CDR3 is CASSAWGSSYEQYF. The CDR3 DNA is TGTGCCAGCAGTGCCTGGGGCAGCTCCTACGAGCAGTACTTC.

The V gene is TRBV30, the J gene TRBJ1-3, with TRBD1 identical over 9 bases. Trimming removed 3 bases from V and 4 bases from J; junction bases left unmatched: 4. CDR1 GTSNPN and CDR2 SVGIG come from the germline V gene (reference sequence). The CDR3 is made up of 14 amino acids. The CDR3 protein is CAWRLGTGGNTIYF. As DNA, the CDR3 is TGTGCCTGGAGACTGGGGACAGGGGGAAACACCATATATTTT.

The V gene is TRBV18, the J gene TRBJ2-5, with D possibly being TRBD2 (6 bases). The CDR3 has 14 amino acids. The germline V and J ends were trimmed by 3 bases and 2 bases, with 10 bases remaining between them. Per the germline V gene, CDR1 is KGHSH and CDR2 is LQKENI. This CDR3 reads CASSPGTGQETQYF. Written as DNA, the CDR3 is TGTGCCAGCTCACCCGGGACTGGGCAAGAGACCCAGTACTTC.

V is TRBV19 and J is TRBJ2-1, with TRBD1 identical over 9 bases. Germline CDR1 and CDR2: LNHDA and SQIVND (reference sequence). The ends lost 0 bases at V and 6 bases at J; junction bases unmatched: 9. This CDR3 region has 17 residues. CDR3 nucleotide sequence: TGTGCCAGTAGTATAGATCTATGGACAGGGGCAGGCAATGAGCAGTTCTTC. It codes for CASSIDLWTGAGNEQFF.

This chain links TRBV10-2 with TRBJ2-5; the D gene is possibly TRBD1 (6 bases). This CDR3 has 12 amino acids. V was trimmed by 6 bases and J by 5 bases, leaving 10 bases between them. Germline V gives CDR1 WSHSY, CDR2 SAAADI. CDR3 amino acids: CASSPGVETQYF. DNA of the CDR3: TGCGCCAGCAGCCCAGGGGTTGAGACCCAGTACTTC.

V and J are TRBV10-3 and TRBJ2-7; 15 positions agree with TRBD2. V lost 4 bases to trimming and J lost 9 bases; unmatched junction nucleotides: 7. The CDR3 consists of 15 residues. Germline CDR1 reads ENHRY; CDR2 reads SYGVKD. The CDR3 sequence: CAISVRTSGGDAQYF. The DNA for the CDR3 is TGTGCCATCAGTGTGAGGACTAGCGGGGGGGATGCGCAGTACTTC.